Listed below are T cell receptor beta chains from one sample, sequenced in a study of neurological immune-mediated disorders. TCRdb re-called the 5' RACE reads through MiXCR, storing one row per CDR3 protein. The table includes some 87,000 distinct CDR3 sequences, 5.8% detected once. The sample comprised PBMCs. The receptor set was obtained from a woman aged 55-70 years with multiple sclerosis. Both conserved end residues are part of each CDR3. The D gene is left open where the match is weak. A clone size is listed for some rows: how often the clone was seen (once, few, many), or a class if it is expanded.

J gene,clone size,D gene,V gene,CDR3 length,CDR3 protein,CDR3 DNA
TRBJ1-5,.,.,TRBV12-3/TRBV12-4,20,CASSPWSGAGAYSNNQPQHF,TGTGCCAGCAGCCCCTGGTCGGGGGCAGGAGCTTATAGTAACAATCAGCCCCAGCATTTT
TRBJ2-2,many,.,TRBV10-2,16,CASSESLHMNTGELFF,TGCGCCAGCAGTGAGTCGTTACATATGAACACCGGGGAGCTGTTTTTT
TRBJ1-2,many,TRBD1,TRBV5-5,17,CASSSLVSGTANYGYTF,TGTGCCAGCAGCTCACTTGTTTCCGGGACAGCTAACTATGGCTACACCTTC
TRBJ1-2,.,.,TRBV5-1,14,CASSSEGTAYGHTF,TGCGCCAGCAGCTCGGAGGGGACCGCCTATGGCCACACCTTC
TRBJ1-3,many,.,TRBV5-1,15,CASSFGGSSGNTIYF,TGCGCCAGCAGCTTTGGAGGGTCCTCTGGAAACACCATATATTTT
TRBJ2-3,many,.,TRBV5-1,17,CASSPGPLGFSTDTQYF,TGCGCCAGCAGCCCGGGCCCCCTGGGGTTTAGCACAGATACGCAGTATTTT
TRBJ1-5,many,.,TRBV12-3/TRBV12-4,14,CASSLHVNNQPQHF,TGTGCCAGCAGTTTGCACGTAAACAATCAGCCCCAGCATTTT
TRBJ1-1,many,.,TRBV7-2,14,CASQKGGLNTEAFF,TGTGCCAGCCAAAAAGGTGGCTTGAACACTGAAGCTTTCTTT
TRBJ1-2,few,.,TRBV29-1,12,CSVEGGGDGYTF,TGCAGCGTTGAAGGGGGGGGAGACGGCTACACCTTC
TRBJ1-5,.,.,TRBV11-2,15,CASSLSGHSNQPQHF,TGTGCCAGCAGCTTATCGGGGCATAGCAATCAGCCCCAGCATTTT
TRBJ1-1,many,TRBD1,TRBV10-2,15,CASSDPGQGRTEAFF,TGCGCCAGCAGTGACCCGGGACAGGGGAGAACTGAAGCTTTCTTT
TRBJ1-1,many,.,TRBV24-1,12,CATRGENTEAFF,TGTGCCACGCGCGGGGAAAACACTGAAGCTTTCTTT
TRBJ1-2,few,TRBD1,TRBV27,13,CASSLDRVRGYTF,TGTGCCAGCAGTTTAGACAGGGTGCGAGGCTACACCTTC
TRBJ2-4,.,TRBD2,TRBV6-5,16,CASSYGTIGGANIQYF,TGTGCCAGCAGTTACGGGACTATCGGGGGGGCTAACATTCAGTACTTC
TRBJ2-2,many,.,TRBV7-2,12,CASSLFWGELFF,TGTGCCAGCAGCCTCTTTTGGGGGGAGCTGTTTTTT
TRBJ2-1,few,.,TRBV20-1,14,CSATSRGPYNEQFF,TGCAGTGCTACCTCCCGGGGGCCTTACAATGAGCAGTTCTTC
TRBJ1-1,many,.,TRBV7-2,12,CASSRDTRGAFF,TGTGCCAGCAGCCGAGACACCCGAGGAGCTTTCTTT
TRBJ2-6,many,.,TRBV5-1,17,CASRSGRSLAGANVLTF,TGCGCCAGCAGATCGGGACGCTCCCTCGCTGGGGCCAACGTCCTGACTTTC
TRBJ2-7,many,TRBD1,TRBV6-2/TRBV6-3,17,CASSPPQGQKLTYEQYF,TGTGCCAGCAGCCCTCCTCAGGGACAGAAACTTACCTACGAGCAGTACTTC
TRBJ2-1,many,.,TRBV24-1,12,CATSGQSNEQFF,TGTGCCACCAGTGGGCAGTCCAATGAGCAGTTCTTC
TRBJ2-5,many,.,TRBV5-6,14,CASSFRASASVQYF,TGTGCCAGCAGCTTCCGCGCTAGTGCAAGCGTCCAGTACTTC
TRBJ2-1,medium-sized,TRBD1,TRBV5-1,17,CASSLFRVGQGVNEQFF,TGCGCCAGCAGCTTGTTCCGCGTGGGACAGGGTGTCAATGAGCAGTTCTTC
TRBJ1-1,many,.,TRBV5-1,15,CASSLDTGQNTEAFF,TGCGCCAGCAGCTTGGACACAGGGCAGAACACTGAAGCTTTCTTT
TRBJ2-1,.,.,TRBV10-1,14,CASKPGISYNEQFF,TGCGCCAGCAAACCAGGGATCTCCTACAATGAGCAGTTCTTC
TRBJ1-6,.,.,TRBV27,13,CASSLSNASPLHF,TGTGCCAGCAGTTTATCGAATGCTTCACCCCTCCACTTT